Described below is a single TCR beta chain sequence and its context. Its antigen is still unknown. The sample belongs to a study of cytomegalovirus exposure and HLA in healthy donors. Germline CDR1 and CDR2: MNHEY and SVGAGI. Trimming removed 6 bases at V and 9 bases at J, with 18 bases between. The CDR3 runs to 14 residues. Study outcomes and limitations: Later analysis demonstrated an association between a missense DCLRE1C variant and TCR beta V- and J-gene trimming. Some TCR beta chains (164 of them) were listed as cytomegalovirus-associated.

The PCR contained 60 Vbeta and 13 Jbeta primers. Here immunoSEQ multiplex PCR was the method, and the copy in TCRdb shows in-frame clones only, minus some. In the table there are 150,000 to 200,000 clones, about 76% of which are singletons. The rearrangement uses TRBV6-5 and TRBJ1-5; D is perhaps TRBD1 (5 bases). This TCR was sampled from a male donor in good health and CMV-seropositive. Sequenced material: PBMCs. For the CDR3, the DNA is TGTGCCAGCAGCCCCGAGGGGACTGCTTGGCCCCAGCATTTT. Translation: CASSPEGTAWPQHF.